This T cell receptor (beta chain) was recovered during a study of shared clonotypes between healthy human individuals. Findings and limits, study-wide: Compared with clonotypes that all four donors shared, non-shared clonotypes had lower generation probabilities. Researchers found naive subsets generally carried larger estimated richness than memory subsets.

The V and J ends lost 1 base and 8 bases, in that order; junction bases with no gene match: 2. The CDR3 extends over 15 amino acids. Germline V gives CDR1 SGHAT, CDR2 FQNNGV. A remark on this clone: As yet, its antigen is unknown.

Naive CD8 cells were CD45RO-negative, positively selected for CCR7, excluding terminally differentiated effector memory CD45RA+ cells. Replicate PCRs for sorted subsets used approximately 220 ng DNA; this equaled tens of thousands of T cell genomes. Using immunoSEQ multiplex PCR, the repertoire was profiled, and TCRdb retains in-frame clones only, with some absent. This table has over 2,000,000 clones, just over 90% appearing once. This clonotype originated in a man aged 18 to 30 in good health. Some clones in this sample may be carry-over from other donors' samples. The chain combines TRBV11-2 with TRBJ2-1, with 13 bases fitting TRBD2. Sequencing was performed on naive CD8+ T cells from PBMCs. DNA for the CDR3: TGTGCCAGCAGCTTAGGGACTAGCGGGAGTGATGAGCAGTTCTTC. Translating it yields CASSLGTSGSDEQFF.